Presented here are 31 T cell receptor beta chains from one specimen sequenced in a study of T-cell memory formation after mild COVID-19. TCRdb processed the 5' RACE reads anew with MiXCR; each CDR3 protein has one entry. The sample records 250,000 to 300,000 distinct CDR3 sequences, around a sixth being singletons. Sequencing was performed on PBMCs or a T cell subset sorted from them (not recorded which). These receptors were collected from a man between 18 and 29 years old who had mild COVID-19 (a few samples of this study predate the infection). Cell type and time point are not known.

This clonotype was seen many times. The chain is built from TRBV12-3 or TRBV12-4 and TRBJ2-2; 8 bases fit TRBD1. V was clipped by 3 bases and J by 6 bases; unmatched bases: 3. The CDR3 has 14 residues. The CDR3 bases are TGTGCCAGCAGTTTCCAGGGGGCGGCCGGGGAGCTGTTTTTT. It yields the protein CASSFQGAAGELFF.

The table lists this clonotype with a few counts. Here the CDR3 reads CASSQELAGGTDTQYF. The CDR3 region has the DNA TGCGCCAGCAGCCAAGAGTTAGCGGGGGGCACAGATACGCAGTATTTT. The chain uses TRBV4-1 and TRBJ2-3, with TRBD2 matching 9 bases. V dropped 0 bases and J dropped 1; count of bases not matched to a gene: 2. The germline V gene encodes CDR1 MGHRA and CDR2 YSYEKL. The CDR3 has 16 residues.

This clonotype was picked up a small number of times. This chain joins TRBV6-5 and TRBJ2-3; D ambiguous. The CDR3 runs 14 residues. From germline, CDR1 is MNHEY and CDR2 SVGAGI. V lost 2 bases to trimming and J lost 0 bases, with 6 bases between them. The CDR3 DNA reads TGTGCCAGCAGTTACGGCCACAGCACAGATACGCAGTATTTT. It is translated as CASSYGHSTDTQYF.

This clonotype occurred many times. For the CDR3, the DNA is TGCAGTGCTAGAGAGAGGCAGGGGGCCACCTATAATTCACCCCTCCACTTT. Its translation is CSARERQGATYNSPLHF. The rearrangement uses TRBV20-1 and TRBJ1-6; 8 positions agree with TRBD1. Germline loops: CDR1 DFQATT, CDR2 SNEGSKA (reference sequence). CDR3 length: 17 amino acids. J was trimmed by 2 bases and V by 0 bases; bases with no gene match: 6.

DNA for the CDR3: TGTGCCAGCAGAGCGACAGGGGCTAATTCACCCCTCCACTTT. This translates into CASRATGANSPLHF. The genes are TRBV12-3 or TRBV12-4 and TRBJ1-6, with TRBD1 matching over 8 bases. This CDR3 comprises 14 residues. The V segment lost 6 bases and the J segment 6 bases; nucleotides outside the gene matches: 4.

The chain uses TRBV5-1 and TRBJ1-1; D not certain. With 3 bases removed from V and 0 bases from J, the gap between germline ends came to 12 bases. Per germline, CDR1 SGHRS and CDR2 YFSETQ. The CDR3 has 15 amino acids. In nucleotides, the CDR3 is TGCGCCAGCAGCTCTAACTGGGGAATGAACACTGAAGCTTTCTTT. Amino acids: CASSSNWGMNTEAFF.

V is TRBV15 and J is TRBJ1-5; 9 bases match TRBD1. Germline CDR1 LNHNV, CDR2 YYDKDF (reference sequence). The CDR3 covers 16 residues. V shed 1 base, J shed 2 bases, and the junction held 3 bases outside the gene matches. This chain's CDR3 is CATSRVWDRGNQPQHF. The CDR3 DNA follows: TGTGCCACCAGCAGAGTCTGGGACAGGGGCAATCAGCCCCAGCATTTT.

The chain links TRBV7-6 to TRBJ2-1; 10 bases agree with TRBD2. The CDR3 totals 17 residues. Trimming took 5 bases from V and 8 from J; bases not matched to a gene: 15. The germline V gene encodes CDR1 SGHVS and CDR2 FNYEAQ. This CDR3 reads CASSRSGGPPSMDEQFF. DNA of the CDR3: TGTGCCAGCAGCCGTAGCGGGGGGCCTCCCTCGATGGATGAGCAGTTCTTC.

The gene calls are TRBV9 and TRBJ1-2, with 7 bases aligning to TRBD1. Germline V CDR1 and CDR2: SGDLS, YYNGEE. This CDR3 is built from 13 residues. Trimming took 6 bases from V and 5 from J; bases not matched to a gene: 7. The CDR3 coding sequence is TGTGCCAGCAACCTCGGACAGGAGTATGGCTACACCTTC. This sequence encodes CASNLGQEYGYTF. The whole variable domain, remainder taken from reference TRBV9 and TRBJ1-2, is DSGVTQTPKHLITATGQRVTLRCSPRSGDLSVYWYQQSLDQGLQFLIQYYNGEERAKGNILERFSAQQFPDLHSELNLSSLELGDSALYFCASNLGQEYGYTFGSGTRLTVV.

The CDR3 nucleotides are TGTGCCAGTAGTAGAATCCATGACAGAAACACTGAAGCTTTCTTT. Translated, it gives CASSRIHDRNTEAFF. This sequence joins TRBV19 and TRBJ1-1; TRBD1 is a possible D gene (5 bases). Per germline, CDR1 LNHDA and CDR2 SQIVND (reference sequence). The CDR3 runs 15 residues. The germline V and J ends were trimmed by 4 bases and 2 bases, with 14 bases remaining between them.

The J gene is TRBJ2-7, the V gene TRBV7-2; D not resolved. Germline V gene sequence: CDR1 SGHTA, CDR2 FQGNSA. The CDR3 has 15 amino acids. Trimming cost V 5 bases and J 5 bases, with 19 bases left between them. This CDR3 is CASSRLGRPPDEQYF. The CDR3 DNA follows: TGTGCCAGCAGCCGTCTAGGGCGGCCCCCCGACGAGCAGTACTTC.

The rearrangement joins TRBV3-1 to TRBJ1-1; D remains unclear. The CDR3 consists of 13 residues. Germline V gives CDR1 LGHDT, CDR2 YNNKEL (reference sequence). The V end was cut by 1 base, the J end by 4 bases, with 7 bases between. This CDR3 reads CASSQVSGTEAFF. CDR3 DNA: TGTGCCAGCAGCCAAGTATCCGGCACTGAAGCTTTCTTT.

CDR3 DNA: TGTGCCAGCAGCCAAGAACGCGGGACAGAGCGACACCCCCTATCCTACGAGCAGTACGTC. Its protein product is CASSQERGTERHPLSYEQYV. The genes are TRBV3-2 and TRBJ2-7; TRBD1, as called in the table, went unchecked against the DNA. TRBV3-2 is listed as a pseudogene. The CDR3 loop spans 20 amino acids.

This clonotype occurred a few times. The J gene is TRBJ2-7, the V gene TRBV5-1; 8 bases are shared with TRBD1. Germline V gene sequence: CDR1 SGHRS, CDR2 YFSETQ. The CDR3 totals 16 residues. J gave up 0 bases and V 4 bases, and 9 bases lay outside the gene matches. The DNA of the CDR3 is TGCGCCAGCAGCCGGAGGACAGGGCAATACTCCTACGAGCAGTACTTC. Its protein product is CASSRRTGQYSYEQYF. The full variable domain, with the rest looked up from reference TRBV5-1 and TRBJ2-7, is KAGVTQTPRYLIKTRGQQVTLSCSPISGHRSVSWYQQTPGQGLQFLFEYFSETQRNKGNFPGRFSGRQFSNSRSEMNVSTLELGDSALYLCASSRRTGQYSYEQYFGPGTRLTVT.

This chain joins TRBV29-1 and TRBJ2-5; D remains unclear. Germline CDR1 SQVTM, CDR2 ANQGSEA. The CDR3 is 12 residues long. Trimming removed 2 bases at V and 7 bases at J, with 11 bases between. The CDR3 bases are TGCAGCGTTGAAAATGAGCTGGGGACCCAGTACTTC. Translation: CSVENELGTQYF.

This clonotype appeared many times. The chain's CDR3 is CAIQRGQSGGTNTQYF. The CDR3 nucleotides are TGTGCCATCCAACGGGGACAGTCCGGCGGCACGAATACGCAGTATTTT. V gene TRBV10-3 combines with J gene TRBJ2-3; 7 bases line up with TRBD1. Germline loops: CDR1 ENHRY, CDR2 SYGVKD. V was clipped by 8 bases and J by 7 bases; unmatched bases: 18. This CDR3 spans 16 amino acids.

The chain recombines TRBV5-1 with TRBJ2-7; TRBD2 is a possible D gene (6 bases). The V gene lost 2 bases and the J gene lost 4 bases, with 13 bases spanning the gap. Germline lookup yields CDR1 SGHRS and CDR2 YFSETQ. CDR3 length equals 14 residues. The CDR3 nucleotides read TGCGCCAGCAGCTTCGGGGGAGATTCTTACGAGCAGTACGTC. It codes for CASSFGGDSYEQYV.

This clonotype has only a few counts. The genes are TRBV9 and TRBJ1-1, with D hard to call. Germline V lookup: CDR1 SGDLS, CDR2 YYNGEE. The CDR3 runs 15 residues. V lost 3 bases, J lost 0 bases, and 12 bases lay in between. The CDR3 DNA is TGTGCCAGCAGCGACCTCGGGGTCATGAACACTGAAGCTTTCTTT. Protein sequence: CASSDLGVMNTEAFF.

The rearrangement links TRBV6-1 to TRBJ2-2; TRBD1 is a possible D gene (5 bases). The CDR3 is 14 residues long. Trimming left V 6 bases short and J 4 bases short, with 12 bases between. The germline V gene has CDR1 MNHNS and CDR2 SASEGT. The CDR3 nucleotides are TGTGCCAGCAGCGGACATACCGGCACCGGGGAGCTGTTTTTT. Translated: CASSGHTGTGELFF.

The V call is TRBV5-1, the J call TRBJ2-7; maybe TRBD2 (5 bases). CDR3 length: 13 residues. Germline loops: CDR1 SGHRS, CDR2 YFSETQ. The germline V and J ends were trimmed by 5 bases and 0 bases, with 9 bases remaining between them. CDR3 nucleotides: TGCGCCAGCAGGAGGACTGCCTCCTACGAGCAGTACTTC. Amino acids: CASRRTASYEQYF.

This clonotype was recorded a few times. V gene TRBV7-9 combines with J gene TRBJ1-1; 7 positions match TRBD1. Germline assignment: CDR1 SEHNR and CDR2 FQNEAQ (reference sequence). The CDR3 covers 15 residues. With V trimmed by 0 bases and J by 5 bases, 6 bases remained unmatched. CDR3: CASSLARQGRTEAFF. Here the CDR3 DNA reads TGTGCCAGCAGCTTAGCGAGACAGGGAAGGACTGAAGCTTTCTTT.

This clonotype was recorded a few times. V is TRBV28 and J is TRBJ2-7, with TRBD2 as a possible D gene (5 bases). Trimming cost V 3 bases and J 3 bases, with 12 bases left between them. CDR1 is MDHEN, CDR2 SYDVKM, per germline. The CDR3 has 14 residues. The DNA of the CDR3 is TGTGCCAGCAGTTTCCGGGGAACTAACTACGAGCAGTACGTC. This translates into CASSFRGTNYEQYV.

The chain has TRBV9 and TRBJ1-1, with a weak D call TRBD1 (5 bases). The CDR3 has 14 residues. Trimming removed 2 bases from V and 4 bases from J, with 12 bases in between. CDR1 is SGDLS, CDR2 YYNGEE, per germline. As DNA, the CDR3 is TGTGCCAGCAGCGTGGGAGGGGCGGGCACTGAAGCTTTCTTT. Its translation is CASSVGGAGTEAFF.

This clonotype was seen ten or more times. The gene calls are TRBV29-1 and TRBJ2-2; D may be TRBD2 (5 bases). Trimming stripped 7 bases from V and 7 bases from J, with 16 bases between. Germline CDR1 reads SQVTM; CDR2 reads ANQGSEA. The CDR3 length is 13 residues. The CDR3 DNA reads as TGCAGCGGGTCCTTAACGGGGAGCGGGGAGCTGTTTTTT. It translates to CSGSLTGSGELFF.

V is TRBV6-5 and J is TRBJ2-2; D ambiguous. CDR1 MNHEY and CDR2 SVGAGI come from the germline V gene. The CDR3 runs 15 residues. V was clipped by 8 bases and J by 1 base, with 14 bases between them. CDR3: CASSSGRLNTGELFF. In DNA, the CDR3 is TGTGCCAGCTCATCTGGCCGATTGAACACCGGGGAGCTGTTTTTT.

The V and J genes are TRBV7-2 and TRBJ1-2, with D tentatively TRBD1 (5 bases). The CDR3 has 14 residues. Between the trimmed V and J ends, which lost 5 bases and 4 bases, there was a span of 14 bases. Per germline, CDR1 SGHTA and CDR2 FQGNSA. The CDR3 reads CASSGGGSLYGYTF. The CDR3 DNA is TGTGCCAGCAGCGGGGGTGGGTCCCTCTATGGCTACACCTTC.

This clonotype was counted a few times. The chain joins TRBV3-1 to TRBJ2-7; 10 bases fit TRBD1. From germline, CDR1 is LGHDT and CDR2 YNNKEL (reference sequence). CDR3 size: 15 residues. V was pared by 4 bases and J by 1 base, with 4 bases of the junction left unmatched. The CDR3 sequence: CASSPGTGDSYEQYF. In nucleotides, the CDR3 is TGTGCCAGCAGCCCCGGGACAGGGGATTCCTACGAGCAGTACTTC.

This chain connects TRBV24-1 to TRBJ2-1, with D tentatively TRBD1 (6 bases). Germline V gives CDR1 KGHDR, CDR2 SFDVKD. The CDR3 covers 13 residues. Between the trimmed V and J ends, which lost 9 bases and 0 bases, there was a span of 8 bases. This CDR3 reads CATRDTSYNEQFF. The CDR3 region has the DNA TGTGCCACCCGGGACACCTCCTACAATGAGCAGTTCTTC.

The V call is TRBV9, the J call TRBJ2-3, with TRBD2 identical over 8 bases. The length of the CDR3 is 16 residues. V lost 2 bases and J lost 3; bases outside the gene matches: 8. CDR1 SGDLS and CDR2 YYNGEE come from the germline V gene. The CDR3 region is CASSVRSGASTDTQYF. The CDR3 nucleotides read TGTGCCAGCAGCGTCCGTAGCGGGGCCAGTACAGATACGCAGTATTTT.

The chain is built from TRBV6-2 or TRBV6-3 and TRBJ2-5, with 8 nucleotides matching TRBD2. V lost 4 bases to trimming and J lost 1 base; unmatched junction nucleotides: 5. This CDR3 has 15 amino acids. Looked up from germline, CDR1 is MNHEY and CDR2 is SVGEGT. CDR3 in DNA: TGTGCCAGCAGTTTCCGCGGGGGGACCCAAGAGACCCAGTACTTC. Amino acids: CASSFRGGTQETQYF.

This clonotype has at least ten counts. V usage is TRBV7-3 and J usage is TRBJ1-1; D remains unclear. The CDR3 length is 13 residues. CDR1 and CDR2 (germline): SGHTA, FQGTGA. Between the trimmed V and J ends, which lost 4 bases and 2 bases, there was a span of 8 bases. DNA for the CDR3: TGTGCCAGCAGCTCCGGACCCAACACTGAAGCTTTCTTT. Protein sequence: CASSSGPNTEAFF. Looking up the rest from reference TRBV7-3 and TRBJ1-1 gives the full variable domain: GAGVSQTPSNKVTEKGKYVELRCDPISGHTALYWYRQSLGQGPEFLIYFQGTGAADDSGLPNDRFFAVRPEGSVSTLKIQRTERGDSAVYLCASSSGPNTEAFFGQGTRLTVV.